This section outlines one T cell receptor beta chain sequence together with its context. Its antigen is not identified. This sample was included in a study of OX40 agonist ivuxolimab in advanced cancers. The length of the CDR3 is 16 residues. V shed 4 bases and J 6 bases; nucleotides not matched to a gene: 12. The germline V gene encodes CDR1 SGHAT and CDR2 FQNNGV. Autoimmune disease history or systemic immunosuppression led to patient exclusion. The study sampled blood at baseline, cycle 4 day 1, and cycle 7 day 1. Sequenced by immunoSEQ multiplex PCR; TCRdb stores in-frame clones only, minus some. The table lists approximately 40,000 clones, about 87% of them singletons. General study points: At doses 0.1 to 3.0 mg/kg, CD4+ and CD8+ clones expanded. Antigen specificity remained undetermined for the expanded peripheral T cells.

Sequenced material: CD4+ or CD8+ T cells sorted from blood, taken in a trial of the OX40 agonist ivuxolimab. This sequence joins TRBV11-2 and TRBJ2-7, with 10 positions matching TRBD2. This receptor was obtained from an adult with an advanced solid tumor such as melanoma, head and neck, liver or kidney cancer. The CDR3 here is CASSSEILAGAVEQYF. The CDR3 DNA reads TGTGCCAGCAGCTCAGAGATCCTAGCGGGAGCGGTCGAGCAGTACTTC.